The rows below give T cell receptor beta chains drawn from one sample of a study of shared clonotypes between healthy human individuals. Method: immunoSEQ multiplex PCR; TCRdb's copy keeps in-frame clones and lacks some. The sample has 2 million to 2.5 million clones; approximately 93% are singletons. Specimen: naive CD4+ T cells from PBMCs. The source is a man aged 18 to 30 in good health. Some clones in this sample may be carry-over from other donors' samples. Both conserved end residues are part of each CDR3. Fields, in order: V gene, J gene, D gene, clone size, CDR3 protein, CDR3 DNA. A D gene is named only where the DNA matches it firmly. Some rows have no size entry. The others give once, few or many, or a class for an expanded clone.

v_call: TRBV5-6; j_call: TRBJ2-7; d_call: -; clone_size: -; cdr3_aa: CASSLSDEQYF; cdr3_nt: TGTGCCAGCAGCTTGTCGGACGAGCAGTACTTC
v_call: TRBV18; j_call: TRBJ2-5; d_call: -; clone_size: -; cdr3_aa: CASSLAGGETQYF; cdr3_nt: TGTGCCAGCTCACTGGCGGGCGGAGAGACCCAGTACTTC
v_call: TRBV7-3; j_call: TRBJ2-7; d_call: -; clone_size: -; cdr3_aa: CASSLRGQYYEQYF; cdr3_nt: TGTGCCAGCAGCTTAAGAGGACAGTACTACGAGCAGTACTTC
v_call: TRBV2; j_call: TRBJ1-2; d_call: -; clone_size: -; cdr3_aa: CASRAQANYGYTF; cdr3_nt: TGTGCCAGCAGGGCACAGGCTAACTATGGCTACACCTTC
v_call: TRBV7-7; j_call: TRBJ2-5; d_call: TRBD2; clone_size: -; cdr3_aa: CASSLALAVQETQYF; cdr3_nt: TGTGCCAGCAGCTTAGCACTAGCGGTGCAAGAGACCCAGTACTTC
v_call: TRBV18; j_call: TRBJ2-7; d_call: -; clone_size: -; cdr3_aa: CASSPLKGGGKYYEQYF; cdr3_nt: TGTGCCAGCTCACCACTGAAAGGCGGCGGGAAATACTACGAGCAGTACTTC
v_call: TRBV15; j_call: TRBJ2-5; d_call: -; clone_size: -; cdr3_aa: CATSREGAEWQETQYF; cdr3_nt: TGTGCCACCAGCAGAGAGGGGGCTGAGTGGCAAGAGACCCAGTACTTC
v_call: TRBV5-1; j_call: TRBJ2-7; d_call: TRBD1; clone_size: -; cdr3_aa: CASSYRQGSLRDEQYF; cdr3_nt: TGCGCCAGCAGTTATCGACAGGGTTCCCTACGGGACGAGCAGTACTTC
v_call: TRBV11-3; j_call: TRBJ1-5; d_call: -; clone_size: -; cdr3_aa: CASSTVRAGLSGNQPQHF; cdr3_nt: TGTGCCAGCAGCACCGTACGGGCAGGGTTGAGTGGCAATCAGCCCCAGCATTTT
v_call: TRBV7-8; j_call: TRBJ2-7; d_call: -; clone_size: -; cdr3_aa: CASSTARQASYEQYF; cdr3_nt: TGTGCCAGCAGCACCGCCCGGCAGGCGTCCTACGAGCAGTACTTC
v_call: TRBV6-1; j_call: TRBJ2-2; d_call: -; clone_size: -; cdr3_aa: CASRNRHTNTGELFF; cdr3_nt: TGTGCCAGCAGGAATCGGCACACGAACACCGGGGAGCTGTTTTTT
v_call: TRBV11-2; j_call: TRBJ2-7; d_call: -; clone_size: once; cdr3_aa: CASSLEWDGHSYEQYF; cdr3_nt: TGTGCCAGCAGCTTAGAGTGGGACGGTCACTCCTACGAGCAGTACTTC
v_call: TRBV13; j_call: TRBJ2-7; d_call: TRBD2; clone_size: -; cdr3_aa: CASSPPGVAGVDEQYF; cdr3_nt: TGTGCCAGCAGCCCCCCCGGGGTAGCGGGAGTCGACGAGCAGTACTTC
v_call: TRBV28; j_call: TRBJ1-2; d_call: -; clone_size: -; cdr3_aa: CASPRAGSYGYTF; cdr3_nt: TGTGCCAGCCCCCGAGCGGGGAGCTATGGCTACACCTTC
v_call: TRBV18; j_call: TRBJ2-7; d_call: -; clone_size: -; cdr3_aa: CASSPRPSQSSYEQYF; cdr3_nt: TGTGCCAGCTCACCACGACCCAGCCAGAGCTCCTACGAGCAGTACTTC